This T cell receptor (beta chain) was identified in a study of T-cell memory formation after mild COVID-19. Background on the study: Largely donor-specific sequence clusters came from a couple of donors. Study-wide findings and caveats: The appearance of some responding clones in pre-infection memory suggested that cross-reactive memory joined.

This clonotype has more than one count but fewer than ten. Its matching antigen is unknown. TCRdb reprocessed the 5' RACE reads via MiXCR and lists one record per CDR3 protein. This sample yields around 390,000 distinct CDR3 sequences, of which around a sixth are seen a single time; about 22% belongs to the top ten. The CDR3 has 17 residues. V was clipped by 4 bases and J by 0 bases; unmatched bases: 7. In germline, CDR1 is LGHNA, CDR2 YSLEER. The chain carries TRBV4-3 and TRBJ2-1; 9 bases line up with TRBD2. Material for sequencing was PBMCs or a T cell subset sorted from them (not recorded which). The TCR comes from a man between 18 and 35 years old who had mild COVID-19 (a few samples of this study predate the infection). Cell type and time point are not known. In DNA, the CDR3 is TGCGCCAGCAGCCGCGGGGGGGGCCTACGCTCCTACAATGAGCAGTTCTTC. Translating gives CASSRGGGLRSYNEQFF.